Following are 13 T cell receptor beta chains from one sample sequenced in a study of T cells in Graves' hyperthyroidism and ophthalmopathy. Amplification of TCR beta CDR3 regions used RNA as the template. Initially, a first-round RT-PCR of the TCR CDR3 employed the HTBI primer set. In TCRdb, the multiplex PCR reads were re-called with MiXCR into one record per CDR3 protein. This sample has 400,000 to 550,000 distinct CDR3 sequences; approximately 25% occur once, and the top ten carry about 10%. Source material: blood. The receptors derive from a woman aged 25 to 39 with Graves' ophthalmopathy.

The V call is TRBV11-3, the J call TRBJ2-2; D possibly uses TRBD1 or TRBD2 (5 bases each). Germline values: CDR1 SGHNT, CDR2 YENEEA. V lost 3 bases and J lost 6, with 14 bases in between. CDR3 length: 15 residues. CDR3 nucleotide sequence: TGTGCCAGCAGCTTCGGGGCCCGGTCCCCCGGGGAGCTGTTTTTT. It codes for CASSFGARSPGELFF.

CDR3 protein: CASSPTSGTSGYEQYF. DNA of the CDR3: TGTGCCAGCAGTCCCACCTCCGGGACTAGCGGGTACGAGCAGTACTTC. This chain links TRBV28 with TRBJ2-7; 12 bases agree with TRBD2. This CDR3 contains 16 residues. The ends lost 5 bases at V and 4 bases at J; junction bases unmatched: 9. Germline CDR1 MDHEN, CDR2 SYDVKM.

This clonotype was seen at least ten times. The chain carries TRBV10-3 and TRBJ1-1, with 11 bases matching TRBD1. The CDR3 contains 15 residues. Per the germline V gene, CDR1 is ENHRY and CDR2 is SYGVKD. The V segment lost 6 bases and the J segment 2 bases; nucleotides outside the gene matches: 5. DNA of the CDR3: TGTGCCATCAGGCCCGGACAGGGGGCAAACACTGAAGCTTTCTTT. Its protein product is CAIRPGQGANTEAFF.

As concerns this clonotype: This may arise from a read error, as a much more abundant clone is one base away. The chain recombines TRBV19 with TRBJ2-2; the D is unclear. Germline lookup yields CDR1 LNHDA and CDR2 SQIVND (reference sequence). Trimming took off 1 base at V and 9 bases at J, with 15 bases between the two ends. The CDR3 is 15 residues long. CDR3 protein: CASSIGQSTNRELFF. The CDR3 region has the DNA TGTGCCAGTAGTATAGGTCAGTCCACAAACAGGGAGCTGTTTTTT.

The V and J genes are TRBV5-6 and TRBJ1-5; D gene unclear. Looked up from germline, CDR1 is SGHDT and CDR2 is YYEEEE. Trimming left V 1 base short and J 0 bases short, with 11 bases between. The CDR3 contains 16 residues. CDR3 amino acids: CASSLRQIYSNQPQHF. The DNA for the CDR3 is TGTGCCAGCAGCTTGCGGCAGATTTATAGCAATCAGCCCCAGCATTTT.

This clonotype was observed a few times. This chain uses TRBV12-5 with TRBJ1-2, with no clear D. Germline V gene data show CDR1 as LGHNT and CDR2 as FRNRAP. The germline V and J ends were trimmed by 6 bases and 4 bases, with 9 bases remaining between them. The CDR3 is 12 amino acids. The DNA for the CDR3 is TGTGCTAGTGGCGTGGGGTCCTATGGCTACACCTTC. Translated, it gives CASGVGSYGYTF.

V gene TRBV7-9 combines with J gene TRBJ2-5; 7 bases match TRBD1. With 5 bases clipped from V and 4 bases from J, the junction kept 4 bases outside the gene matches. CDR1 SEHNR and CDR2 FQNEAQ come from the germline V gene (reference sequence). The CDR3 has 13 amino acids. The CDR3 coding sequence is TGTGCCAGCAGCACGACAGGGATAGAGACCCAGTACTTC. Translation: CASSTTGIETQYF.

The V call is TRBV6-1, the J call TRBJ1-5; D unclear. The ends were cut back, 4 bases at V and 2 bases at J, with 15 bases in the middle. The CDR3 is 16 residues long. Germline V CDR1 and CDR2: MNHNS, SASEGT. CDR3 region: CASSARGGRGNQPQHF. The DNA for the CDR3 is TGTGCCAGCAGTGCCCGGGGAGGTAGGGGCAATCAGCCCCAGCATTTT.

This chain uses TRBV4-3 with TRBJ2-7; 7 nucleotides agree with TRBD2. Germline V gives CDR1 LGHNA, CDR2 YSLEER. Unmatched junction bases numbered 5, after V lost 1 base and J lost 2 bases. The CDR3 runs to 15 residues. This CDR3 is CASSQGGGGPYEQYF. CDR3 DNA sequence: TGCGCCAGCAGCCAAGGTGGCGGGGGACCCTACGAGCAGTACTTC.

There are many counts of this clonotype. Germline and junction disagree at one end, which may indicate a read error. The genes are TRBV11-2 and TRBJ1-1, with D perhaps matching TRBD1 (6 bases). The CDR3 is made up of 17 amino acids. Germline CDR1 reads SGHAT; CDR2 reads FQNNGV. The CDR3 DNA reads as TGTGCCAGCCGCTTTACACAGGGACTCCTCATGAACACTGAGGCTTTCTTT. Its protein product is CASRFTQGLLMNTEAFF. The full variable domain, rest sourced from reference TRBV11-2 and TRBJ1-1, is EAGVAQSPRYKIIEKRQSVAFWCNPISGHATLYWYQQILGQGPKLLIQFQNNGVVDDSQLPKDRFSAERLKGVDSTLKIQPAKLEDSAVYLCASRFTQGLLMNTEAFFGQGTRLTVV.

Remarks on this clonotype: A much larger clone lies one base from this, so it may be a read error. The chain has TRBV12-3 or TRBV12-4 and TRBJ2-5, with unresolved D. CDR3 length: 10 residues. With 7 bases removed from V and 3 bases from J, the gap between germline ends came to 3 bases. The CDR3 region is CASKKETQYF. The CDR3 nucleotides read TGTGCCAGCAAAAAAGAGACCCAGTACTTC.

The rearrangement uses TRBV3-1 and TRBJ1-2; no clear D. The germline V gene has CDR1 LGHDT and CDR2 YNNKEL (reference sequence). V was trimmed by 0 bases and J by 8 bases, leaving 13 bases between them. The CDR3 covers 14 residues. The CDR3: CASSQDTGPRGYTF. CDR3 nucleotides: TGTGCCAGCAGCCAAGATACCGGACCTCGGGGCTACACCTTC.

This chain joins TRBV6-1 and TRBJ1-1; D gene uncertain. This CDR3 contains 16 residues. CDR1 is MNHNS, CDR2 SASEGT, per germline. The CDR3 loop reads CVCSEWALPLDTEAFF. The CDR3 DNA sequence: TGTGTCTGCAGTGAATGGGCACTCCCTTTAGACACTGAAGCTTTCTTT.